These 29 T cell receptor beta chains originate from one sample sequenced in a study of blood T cell repertoires in COVID-19 (dated by TCRdb to 2018 to 2020). The method behind the library was the immunoSEQ multiplex PCR assay. The clones in this table, taken by TCRdb from immuneACCESS, are in-frame only. Not every clone is retained; where verified, under half of the shortfall comes from an unresolved V gene, and the cause of the rest is unknown. For this sample the table gives under 150,000 clones, of which approximately 84% were detected only once. Of the sample, roughly 3.5% is held by the ten largest clones. The source material was peripheral blood. Source of these receptors: a man between 35 and 55 years old with acute or convalescent COVID-19.

Turning to this clone: A junction boundary mismatches the germline segment, possibly from a read error. V is TRBV7-3 and J is TRBJ1-1; 9 bases align to TRBD1. CDR1 and CDR2 (germline): SGHTA, FQGTGA. The length of the CDR3 is 15 residues. The CDR3 reads CASSLTGTGLSEAFF. The CDR3 nucleotides are TGTGCCAGCAGCTTAACGGGGACAGGGCTTTCTGAGGCTTTCTTT. Together with reference TRBV7-3 and TRBJ1-1, the CDR3 gives the full variable domain: GAGVSQTPSNKVTEKGKYVELRCDPISGHTALYWYRQSLGQGPEFLIYFQGTGAADDSGLPNDRFFAVRPEGSVSTLKIQRTERGDSAVYLCASSLTGTGLSEAFFGQGTRLTVV.

The CDR3 region has the DNA TGTGCCAGCAGTTTGGGACAGGGGGCAAATCAGCCCCAGCATTTT. Translated, it gives CASSLGQGANQPQHF. The chain has TRBV2 and TRBJ1-5; TRBD1 matches at 12 bases. Trimming cost V 5 bases and J 4 bases; bases outside gene matches: 3. Germline V gives CDR1 SNHLY, CDR2 FYNNEI. There are 15 residues in the CDR3.

V is TRBV7-3 and J is TRBJ2-3; tentatively, D is TRBD1 (6 bases). Germline CDR1 is SGHTA and CDR2 is FQGTGA. Trimming took off 5 bases at V and 3 bases at J, with 12 bases between the two ends. The CDR3 runs to 14 residues. CDR3: CASSLRTETDTQYF. The CDR3 DNA is TGTGCCAGCAGCCTTAGGACAGAGACAGATACGCAGTATTTT.

The V and J genes are TRBV15 and TRBJ2-7, with 8 bases that match TRBD1. Trimming took 4 bases from V and 0 from J; bases not matched to a gene: 8. The CDR3 sequence is 16 residues long. Per the germline V gene, CDR1 is LNHNV and CDR2 is YYDKDF (reference sequence). DNA of the CDR3: TGTGCCACCAGCAACGACAGGGGCGTTAGCTCCTACGAGCAGTACTTC. It codes for CATSNDRGVSSYEQYF.

The chain couples TRBV7-2 to TRBJ1-1, with D tentatively TRBD1 (6 bases). The V gene's germline CDR1 is SGHTA and CDR2 FQGNSA. The ends were cut back, 1 base at V and 1 base at J, with 19 bases in the middle. The CDR3 length is 18 residues. The CDR3 here is CASSLVFLRGAANTEAFF. For the CDR3, the DNA is TGTGCCAGCAGCTTAGTTTTCCTGCGGGGGGCCGCGAACACTGAAGCTTTCTTT.

The chain links TRBV5-1 to TRBJ1-4; possible D gene TRBD1, 5 bases. Germline V gene data show CDR1 as SGHRS and CDR2 as YFSETQ. The CDR3 contains 18 residues. With 1 base removed from V and 0 bases from J, the gap between germline ends came to 16 bases. In DNA form, the CDR3 reads TGCGCCAGCAGCTTGCGGTTGGAGGGACTCTCAACTAATGAAAAACTGTTTTTT. Its translation: CASSLRLEGLSTNEKLFF.

Regarding this clone: The sample carries other DNA sequences with the same CDR3. The rearrangement links TRBV6-1 to TRBJ2-3; the match to TRBD2 covers 9 bases. J gave up 2 bases and V 3 bases, and 3 bases lay outside the gene matches. Looked up from germline, CDR1 is MNHNS and CDR2 is SASEGT. The CDR3 loop spans 15 amino acids. CDR3 nucleotide sequence: TGTGCCAGCAGTGAGGGCGGGGGGGCCACAGATACGCAGTATTTT. Protein: CASSEGGGATDTQYF.

This clone appeared a single time. This chain uses TRBV9 with TRBJ2-2; 7 positions match TRBD1. The CDR3 totals 16 residues. From germline, CDR1 is SGDLS and CDR2 YYNGEE. J was trimmed by 7 bases and V by 3 bases; bases with no gene match: 12. CDR3 residues: CASSARWSGGVGELFF. In DNA, the CDR3 is TGTGCCAGCAGCGCCCGGTGGTCAGGGGGTGTCGGGGAGCTGTTTTTT.

The rearrangement links TRBV29-1 to TRBJ1-5, with a possible D match to TRBD1 (6 bases). Looked up from germline, CDR1 is SQVTM and CDR2 is ANQGSEA. V lost 2 bases and J 6 bases, leaving 11 bases between the germline ends. The CDR3 spans 13 residues. DNA for the CDR3: TGCAGCGTTGAAAAGGGGGATGGTCAGCCCCAGCATTTT. Translating gives CSVEKGDGQPQHF.

The chain uses TRBV5-1 and TRBJ2-1, with D possibly matching TRBD1 (5 bases). The germline V gene has CDR1 SGHRS and CDR2 YFSETQ. CDR3 length: 17 residues. V lost 0 bases to trimming and J lost 3 bases, with 16 bases between them. CDR3 sequence reads: CASSLEPQGKVYNEQFF. The CDR3 nucleotides are TGCGCCAGCAGCTTGGAACCCCAGGGTAAAGTCTACAATGAGCAGTTCTTC.

V and J are TRBV7-3 and TRBJ2-1, with TRBD2 matching 9 bases. V was pared by 4 bases and J by 6 bases, with 7 bases of the junction left unmatched. Germline CDR1 reads SGHTA; CDR2 reads FQGTGA. This CDR3 is built from 15 residues. This CDR3 reads CASSSRLAGPNEQFF. DNA for the CDR3: TGTGCCAGCAGCTCCCGGCTAGCGGGGCCCAATGAGCAGTTCTTC.

This rearrangement joins TRBV11-2 to TRBJ2-7; possibly TRBD2 for D (6 bases). Germline lookup yields CDR1 SGHAT and CDR2 FQNNGV. This CDR3 spans 15 amino acids. V was shortened by 0 bases and J by 1 base, with 10 bases between the two germline ends. The CDR3 bases are TGTGCCAGCAGCTTAGACGGGACTCCTTCCTACGAGCAGTACTTC. Its protein is CASSLDGTPSYEQYF.

The CDR3 is CASSIGQTNTEAFF. As DNA, the CDR3 is TGTGCCAGTAGTATTGGACAGACGAACACTGAAGCTTTCTTT. The rearrangement uses TRBV19 and TRBJ1-1, with D perhaps matching TRBD1 (6 bases). Trimming pared 3 bases from V and 1 base from J, leaving 9 bases between. From germline, CDR1 is LNHDA and CDR2 SQIVND (reference sequence). The CDR3 sequence is 14 residues long.

The V call is TRBV5-1, the J call TRBJ1-4; the match to TRBD1 covers 8 bases. The CDR3 contains 14 residues. After removal of 4 bases from V and 2 bases from J, the junction contained 1 base not matched to a gene. Germline V lookup: CDR1 SGHRS, CDR2 YFSETQ. The CDR3 DNA reads TGCGCCAGCAGCCGGGACAGGACTAATGAAAAACTGTTTTTT. Residues: CASSRDRTNEKLFF. Full variable domain (rest looked up from reference TRBV5-1 and TRBJ1-4): KAGVTQTPRYLIKTRGQQVTLSCSPISGHRSVSWYQQTPGQGLQFLFEYFSETQRNKGNFPGRFSGRQFSNSRSEMNVSTLELGDSALYLCASSRDRTNEKLFFGSGTQLSVL.

The gene calls are TRBV2 and TRBJ2-4; a possible D gene is TRBD2 (5 bases). With 7 bases removed from V and 9 bases from J, the gap between germline ends came to 13 bases. From germline, CDR1 is SNHLY and CDR2 FYNNEI. The CDR3 is 12 amino acids. This CDR3 is CASIPWAGIQYF. CDR3 in DNA: TGTGCCAGCATACCGTGGGCGGGCATTCAGTACTTC.

CDR3 DNA: TGCGCCAGCAGTGTCCGGGGTCCCTCTGGGGCCAACGTCCTGACTTTC. The encoded protein is CASSVRGPSGANVLTF. The chain joins TRBV10-2 to TRBJ2-6; the D gene is possibly TRBD2 (5 bases). With 4 bases removed from V and 0 bases from J, the gap between germline ends came to 10 bases. This CDR3 has 16 amino acids. CDR1 and CDR2 from the germline V gene are WSHSY and SAAADI.

This clone has a handful of counts. The V call is TRBV5-1, the J call TRBJ2-3; 15 bases match TRBD2. CDR3 length: 17 residues. Germline V gene lookup returns CDR1 SGHRS and CDR2 YFSETQ. V shed 1 base and J 6 bases; nucleotides not matched to a gene: 6. CDR3 DNA: TGCGCCAGCAGCTTGACGGGACTAGCGGGGGGCTACGATACGCAGTATTTT. Protein product: CASSLTGLAGGYDTQYF.

In this sample, this clone turned up a few times. This rearrangement joins TRBV5-6 to TRBJ2-2; 8 nucleotides agree with TRBD2. The CDR3 contains 16 residues. V trimming: 4 bases; J trimming: 6 bases; junction bases outside the gene matches: 11. The V gene's germline CDR1 is SGHDT and CDR2 YYEEEE. CDR3 region: CASSGAPGLVAGELFF. The CDR3 DNA is TGTGCCAGCAGCGGCGCGCCGGGACTAGTAGCCGGGGAGCTGTTTTTT.

The gene calls are TRBV9 and TRBJ2-2, with D maybe TRBD2 (5 bases). Germline CDR1 SGDLS, CDR2 YYNGEE. The CDR3 is 13 amino acids. Trimming shortened V by 3 bases and J by 3 bases, and 6 bases separated the two germline ends. CDR3: CASSDGDTGELFF. DNA of the CDR3: TGTGCCAGCAGCGACGGGGACACCGGGGAGCTGTTTTTT.

The chain combines TRBV4-1 with TRBJ1-1; 7 bases are a match to TRBD1. J was trimmed by 1 base and V by 3 bases; bases with no gene match: 5. Germline CDR1 MGHRA, CDR2 YSYEKL. The CDR3 length is 15 residues. The chain's CDR3 is CASSQRTGSNTEAFF. The CDR3, as DNA: TGCGCCAGCAGCCAGAGGACAGGATCGAACACTGAAGCTTTCTTT.

This clone was observed a single time. This chain connects TRBV20-1 to TRBJ2-3; D may be TRBD2 (6 bases). The CDR3 sequence is 10 residues long. CDR1 is DFQATT and CDR2 is SNEGSKA in the germline V gene (reference sequence). The CDR3 protein is CSAPAGTQYF. CDR3 nucleotide sequence: TGCAGCGCCCCGGCGGGGACGCAGTATTTT.

CDR3: CASSPSGQGYGYTF. CDR3 coding DNA: TGTGCCAGCAGTCCCTCCGGGCAGGGCTATGGCTACACCTTC. The chain has TRBV6-5 and TRBJ1-2; tentatively, D is TRBD1 (5 bases). Germline V gene lookup returns CDR1 MNHEY and CDR2 SVGAGI. The length of the CDR3 is 14 residues. The ends were cut back, 5 bases at V and 4 bases at J, with 14 bases in the middle.

The chain combines TRBV2 with TRBJ1-1; D gene uncertain. The CDR3 extends over 14 amino acids. The germline V gene encodes CDR1 SNHLY and CDR2 FYNNEI. Trimming cost V 3 bases and J 1 base, with 9 bases left between them. The CDR3 protein is CASSDDNSNTEAFF. The CDR3 nucleotides are TGTGCCAGCAGTGACGACAATTCGAACACTGAAGCTTTCTTT.

The J gene is TRBJ1-1, the V gene TRBV28, with a weak D call TRBD1 (6 bases). Germline V CDR1 and CDR2: MDHEN, SYDVKM. The CDR3 runs 15 residues. Trimming stripped 5 bases from V and 2 bases from J, with 15 bases between. The CDR3 loop reads CASSAWTARNTEAFF. CDR3 nucleotide sequence: TGTGCCAGCAGTGCATGGACAGCTAGAAACACTGAAGCTTTCTTT.

The rearrangement uses TRBV7-6 and TRBJ1-6, with TRBD1 matching over 8 bases. The CDR3 has 15 residues. The V segment lost 3 bases and the J segment 7 bases; nucleotides outside the gene matches: 5. Germline lookup yields CDR1 SGHVS and CDR2 FNYEAQ. The CDR3: CASSFLTGGNSPLHF. The DNA for the CDR3 is TGTGCCAGCAGCTTCCTAACAGGGGGGAATTCACCCCTCCACTTT.

The V gene is TRBV5-1, the J gene TRBJ1-1, with 8 bases fitting TRBD1. Germline CDR1 and CDR2: SGHRS and YFSETQ. Trimming at V came to 1 base and at J to 6 bases, leaving 11 bases not matched to a gene. The CDR3 runs to 16 residues. This chain's CDR3 is CASSLNPGQDGAEAFF. The DNA for the CDR3 is TGCGCCAGCAGCTTGAACCCGGGACAGGATGGGGCTGAAGCTTTCTTT.

V usage is TRBV4-1 and J usage is TRBJ2-7; TRBD2 matches 10 bases. Trimming at V came to 1 base and at J to 7 bases, leaving 7 bases not matched to a gene. CDR3 length: 15 residues. The germline V gene has CDR1 MGHRA and CDR2 YSYEKL. The CDR3 protein is CASSQALAGAKEQYF. CDR3 bases: TGCGCCAGCAGCCAAGCCCTAGCGGGGGCAAAGGAGCAGTACTTC.

The chain links TRBV3-1 (or the pseudogene TRBV3-2) to TRBJ2-7; 9 nucleotides align to TRBD2. Unmatched junction bases numbered 9, after V lost 1 base and J lost 5 bases. This CDR3 region has 16 residues. The germline V gene encodes CDR1 LGHDT and CDR2 YNNKEL (reference sequence). CDR3 sequence (DNA): TGTGCCAGCAGCCAAGGGGCGGGACTAGCAATCCACGAGCAGTACTTC. Amino acid sequence: CASSQGAGLAIHEQYF.

The J gene is TRBJ1-4, the V gene TRBV3-1 (or the pseudogene TRBV3-2), with D unresolved. The V end lost 5 bases, the J end lost 13 bases, and 17 bases lay between the germline ends. This CDR3 spans 13 amino acids. Germline V gene sequence: CDR1 LGHDT, CDR2 YNNKEL (reference sequence). CDR3 residues: CASSTRRSIRLFF. The CDR3 coding sequence is TGTGCCAGCAGCACCCGCCGGTCAATTAGACTGTTTTTT.